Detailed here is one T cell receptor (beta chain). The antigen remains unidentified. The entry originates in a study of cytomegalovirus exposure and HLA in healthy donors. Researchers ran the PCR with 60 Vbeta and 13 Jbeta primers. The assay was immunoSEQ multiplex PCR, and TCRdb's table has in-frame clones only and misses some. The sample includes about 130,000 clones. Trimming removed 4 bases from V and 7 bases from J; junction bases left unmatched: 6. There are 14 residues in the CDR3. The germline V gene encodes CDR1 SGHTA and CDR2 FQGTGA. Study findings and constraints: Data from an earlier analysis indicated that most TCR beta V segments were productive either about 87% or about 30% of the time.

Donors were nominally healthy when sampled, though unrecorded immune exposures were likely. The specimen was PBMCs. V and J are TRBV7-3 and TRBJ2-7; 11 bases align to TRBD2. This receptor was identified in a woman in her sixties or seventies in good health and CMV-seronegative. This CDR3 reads CASSYSGRAEEQYF. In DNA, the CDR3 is TGTGCCAGCAGCTATAGCGGGAGGGCGGAGGAGCAGTACTTC.